A single sample gave rise to the 9 T cell receptor beta chains below, sequenced in a study of spatial heterogeneity in lung cancer. Time point defined: sample taken at primary tumor resection. TCRdb analysed the 5' RACE reads with MiXCR anew, one entry per CDR3 protein. The sample includes tens of thousands of distinct CDR3 sequences, about 3.5% of them seen just once. The specimen comprised PBMCs, sampled at surgery. These receptors were taken from a female donor with early-stage non-small cell lung cancer.

This clonotype appeared many times. This chain joins TRBV20-1 and TRBJ1-3; D gene ambiguous. The V gene's germline CDR1 is DFQATT and CDR2 SNEGSKA (reference sequence). V lost 4 bases and J lost 4, with 11 bases in between. The CDR3 has 13 amino acids. CDR3 region: CSAIGERGNTIYF. CDR3 coding DNA: TGCAGTGCTATCGGGGAGAGAGGAAACACCATATATTTT.

This clonotype occurred many times. The chain has TRBV12-5 and TRBJ2-2; D remains unclear. Between the trimmed V and J ends, which lost 6 bases and 4 bases, there was a span of 12 bases. Germline V gene sequence: CDR1 LGHNT, CDR2 FRNRAP. The CDR3 loop spans 14 amino acids. The CDR3 region is CASGDNHGTGELFF. Here the CDR3 DNA reads TGTGCTAGTGGCGACAACCACGGCACCGGGGAGCTGTTTTTT.

This clonotype was counted at least ten times. This chain's CDR3 is CSAAGVVVDTQYF. DNA of the CDR3: TGCAGTGCTGCCGGGGTGGTGGTAGATACGCAGTATTTT. The V call is TRBV20-1, the J call TRBJ2-3, with TRBD2 as a possible D gene (5 bases). Germline CDR1 and CDR2: DFQATT and SNEGSKA (reference sequence). The CDR3 length is 13 residues. V was clipped by 5 bases and J by 5 bases, with 14 bases between them.

Many counts were recorded for this clonotype. The chain employs TRBV20-1 and TRBJ2-7, with D perhaps TRBD1 (6 bases). V lost 0 bases, J lost 1 base, and 10 bases lay in between. This CDR3 has 14 residues. Germline CDR1 is DFQATT and CDR2 is SNEGSKA (reference sequence). The CDR3 DNA reads as TGCAGTGCTAGAGATCCTGACAGGTCCTACGAGCAGTACTTC. Its translation: CSARDPDRSYEQYF.

This clonotype was observed at least ten times. The chain employs TRBV6-1 and TRBJ1-5; the match to TRBD1 covers 9 bases. V was pared by 8 bases and J by 4 bases, with 6 bases of the junction left unmatched. The CDR3 runs to 14 residues. Germline V gene sequence: CDR1 MNHNS, CDR2 SASEGT. In nucleotides, the CDR3 is TGTGCCAGCTCGGTCGACAGGGGGAATCAGCCCCAGCATTTT. This translates into CASSVDRGNQPQHF.

The sample holds many counts of this clonotype. The chain links TRBV29-1 to TRBJ2-5, with D tentatively TRBD2 (6 bases). CDR3 length equals 14 residues. The germline V gene encodes CDR1 SQVTM and CDR2 ANQGSEA. Trimming pared 6 bases from V and 2 bases from J, leaving 16 bases between. The CDR3 DNA reads as TGCAGCGTGGACGCGGGACCATTACAAGAGACCCAGTACTTC. It yields the protein CSVDAGPLQETQYF.

This clonotype was counted at least ten times. The rearrangement uses TRBV4-1 and TRBJ2-2; the D gene is possibly TRBD1 (5 bases). Germline CDR1 reads MGHRA; CDR2 reads YSYEKL. This CDR3 region has 17 residues. Trimming removed 1 base from V and 4 bases from J, with 16 bases in between. The CDR3 sequence: CASSQGGREWVTGELFF. CDR3 nucleotides: TGCGCCAGCAGCCAAGGGGGCAGGGAATGGGTCACCGGGGAGCTGTTTTTT.

The sample holds many counts of this clonotype. This chain uses TRBV29-1 with TRBJ2-7; possibly TRBD2 for D (5 bases). This CDR3 comprises 13 residues. Between the trimmed V and J ends, which lost 6 bases and 7 bases, there was a span of 19 bases. CDR1 and CDR2 from the germline V gene are SQVTM and ANQGSEA. CDR3 residues: CSVDPGRTGEQYF. The CDR3 nucleotides are TGCAGCGTAGACCCGGGAAGAACCGGGGAGCAGTACTTC.

This clonotype was picked up many times. The rearrangement joins TRBV11-2 to TRBJ2-5, with TRBD2 matching 10 bases. Unmatched junction bases numbered 9, after V lost 2 bases and J lost 0 bases. The CDR3 sequence is 18 residues long. The germline V gene has CDR1 SGHAT and CDR2 FQNNGV. CDR3 sequence (DNA): TGTGCCAGCAGCTTACGCCGAAGTAGCGGGGGGTACCAAGAGACCCAGTACTTC. Translation gives CASSLRRSSGGYQETQYF.